Sequencing of this TCR beta chain was carried out in a study of T cell repertoires in cytomegalovirus infection. As for the study in general: Selection of CMV epitopes for the study included recently identified HLA-C-restricted and well-studied HLA-B-restricted ones. Through public TCR beta signatures, both CMV infection and matching HLA type were indicated. Whole-study findings and limits: Summed frequency of public TCR beta families distinguished CMV carriers with the relevant HLA.

The CDR3 is 16 residues long. V lost 4 bases and J lost 3, with 15 bases in between. The V gene's germline CDR1 is LGHNA and CDR2 YNFKEQ. A few counts support this clonotype. The target antigen is unknown. Using its own MiXCR run on the reads, TCRdb lists one record per CDR3 protein. This sample has 570,000 or so distinct CDR3 sequences, with roughly 43% found just once. The J gene is TRBJ2-2, the V gene TRBV4-2; weak D call: TRBD2 (7 bases). The material was cultured PBMCs, obtained from culture after CMV antigen stimulation. The TCR originated in a human donor in good health (CMV status not recorded). Some clones in this sample may be carry-over from other donors' samples. The CDR3 bases are TGTGCCAGCAGCCTAAGCTGGGGGGGCGACACCGGGGAGCTGTTTTTT. Protein: CASSLSWGGDTGELFF.